This TCR beta chain was obtained from a study of blood T cell repertoires in COVID-19. Overall study context: There were acute and convalescent COVID-19 samples, and they came from the United States, Italy and Spain. PBMCs, B-cell-depleted T cells, or T cells provided the cDNA or gDNA that made up the material.

Trimming at V came to 6 bases and at J to 6 bases, leaving 9 bases not matched to a gene. This CDR3 has 17 amino acids. Germline V gene data show CDR1 as MNHEY and CDR2 as SVGEGT. Per the authors' pipeline: Reference gene primer amplification gave nucleated cell count estimates. The protocol was immunoSEQ multiplex PCR, while the TCRdb copy is restricted to in-frame clones and leaves out a portion. The V and J calls and clone size come from that table; D and trimming were worked out from the DNA. The profile shows roughly 200,000 clones, about four fifths of them singletons. This clonotype was obtained from a man aged 35 to 55 with active or convalescent COVID-19. Sequencing used peripheral blood. The rearrangement uses TRBV6-2 or TRBV6-3 and TRBJ2-1; 15 bases are a match to TRBD2. CDR3 bases: TGTGCCAGCAGCTGGACTAGCGGGAGGGGGGAAGGCAATGAGCAGTTCTTC. This codes for CASSWTSGRGEGNEQFF.